The 13 T cell receptor beta chains below were found in one sample sequenced in a study of blood T cell repertoires in COVID-19. This table comes from immunoSEQ multiplex PCR, and its TCRdb copy is limited to in-frame clones, with some not included. Here the sample spans about 160,000 clones, 80% being singletons. The specimen sequenced was PBMCs or T cells enriched from blood (not recorded which). Source of these receptors: a woman in her fifties or sixties who had recovered from COVID-19.

This chain joins TRBV2 and TRBJ1-5; the match to TRBD1 covers 9 bases. The germline CDR1 and CDR2 sequences are SNHLY and FYNNEI. The CDR3 sequence is 16 residues long. With 3 bases clipped from V and 4 bases from J, the junction kept 7 bases outside the gene matches. CDR3 DNA sequence: TGTGCCAGCAGTGATACCGGGACAGGGTATAATCAGCCCCAGCATTTT. Amino acids: CASSDTGTGYNQPQHF. Variable domain in full (rest from reference TRBV2 and TRBJ1-5): EPEVTQTPSHQVTQMGQEVILRCVPISNHLYFYWYRQILGQKVEFLVSFYNNEISEKSEIFDDQFSVERPDGSNFTLKIRSTKLEDSAMYFCASSDTGTGYNQPQHFGDGTRLSIL.

The chain links TRBV6-1 to TRBJ1-5; D might be TRBD1 (6 bases). The CDR3 contains 14 residues. The germline CDR1 and CDR2 sequences are MNHNS and SASEGT. The germline V and J ends were trimmed by 1 base and 7 bases, with 11 bases remaining between them. CDR3: CASSEVGRGQPQHF. The CDR3 region has the DNA TGTGCCAGCAGTGAAGTGGGCAGGGGACAGCCCCAGCATTTT.

The V gene is TRBV29-1, the J gene TRBJ1-1; 11 bases are shared with TRBD1. This CDR3 has 15 residues. Germline lookup yields CDR1 SQVTM and CDR2 ANQGSEA. V trimming: 1 base; J trimming: 5 bases; junction bases outside the gene matches: 6. CDR3: CSVEGPDRGRTEAFF. DNA of the CDR3: TGCAGCGTTGAAGGCCCGGACAGGGGGCGAACTGAAGCTTTCTTT.

This clone was recorded a few times. The chain is built from TRBV18 and TRBJ1-2; 9 nucleotides agree with TRBD1. J gave up 3 bases and V 6 bases, and 5 bases lay outside the gene matches. The germline V gene encodes CDR1 KGHSH and CDR2 LQKENI. This CDR3 region has 14 residues. CDR3 sequence: CASSRQGVYYGYTF. CDR3 nucleotide sequence: TGTGCCAGCTCGCGACAGGGGGTCTACTATGGCTACACCTTC.

This clone was seen a handful of times. This chain links TRBV30 with TRBJ1-5, with D hard to call. This CDR3 comprises 14 residues. CDR1 and CDR2 (germline): GTSNPN, SVGIG (reference sequence). Trimming cost V 3 bases and J 0 bases, with 9 bases left between them. DNA for the CDR3: TGTGCCTGGAGACACCACAATAGCAATCAGCCCCAGCATTTT. Encoded protein: CAWRHHNSNQPQHF.

This chain joins TRBV9 and TRBJ1-2, with D unresolved. The germline V and J ends were trimmed by 0 bases and 0 bases, with 6 bases remaining between them. The CDR3 has 14 residues. Germline-derived CDR1 and CDR2 are SGDLS and YYNGEE. The CDR3 sequence: CASSVDGTNYGYTF. The CDR3 nucleotides are TGTGCCAGCAGCGTAGACGGGACTAACTATGGCTACACCTTC. The full variable domain, in which reference TRBV9 and TRBJ1-2 provide the parts outside the CDR3, is DSGVTQTPKHLITATGQRVTLRCSPRSGDLSVYWYQQSLDQGLQFLIQYYNGEERAKGNILERFSAQQFPDLHSELNLSSLELGDSALYFCASSVDGTNYGYTFGSGTRLTVV.

This chain uses TRBV30 with TRBJ2-6; TRBD2 aligns across 7 bases. CDR1 is GTSNPN and CDR2 is SVGIG in the germline V gene (reference sequence). V was pared by 5 bases and J by 0 bases, with 1 base of the junction left unmatched. This CDR3 spans 14 amino acids. The CDR3 nucleotides read TGTGCCTGGGCGGGGGACTCTGGGGCCAACGTCCTGACTTTC. It yields the protein CAWAGDSGANVLTF.

The J gene is TRBJ1-6, the V gene TRBV27, with a tentative D call TRBD1 (5 bases). Germline-derived CDR1 and CDR2 are MNHEY and SMNVEV (reference sequence). The CDR3 is made up of 15 amino acids. Deletions cut 2 bases from V and 6 bases from J, with 11 bases between. Written as DNA, the CDR3 is TGTGCCAGCAGTTTACGGCCGGGGGGTAATTCACCCCTCCACTTT. Protein sequence: CASSLRPGGNSPLHF.

This chain uses TRBV3-1 (or the pseudogene TRBV3-2) with TRBJ1-3, with 8 bases aligning to TRBD1. V lost 3 bases, J lost 8 bases, and 15 bases stayed unmatched. The germline CDR1 and CDR2 sequences are LGHDT and YNNKEL (reference sequence). The CDR3 totals 17 residues. The CDR3 loop is CASSQDQPGQGRDTIYF. The CDR3 nucleotides read TGTGCCAGCAGCCAGGATCAACCCGGACAGGGTAGAGACACCATATATTTT.

This clone was recorded a few times. Its ends do not fully match the called genes, so a read error is possible. The chain uses TRBV6-5 and TRBJ1-6; possibly TRBD1 for D (6 bases). The CDR3 has 15 amino acids. Germline V gene lookup returns CDR1 MNHEY and CDR2 SVGAGI. The CDR3 protein is CASCYRTAYNSPLHF. CDR3 DNA sequence: TGTGCCAGCTGTTACCGGACAGCCTATAATTCACCCCTCCACTTT.

The chain joins TRBV11-2 to TRBJ1-1; 11 bases are a match to TRBD1. The CDR3 has 13 amino acids. With 7 bases clipped from V and 4 bases from J, the junction kept 2 bases outside the gene matches. Germline CDR1 SGHAT, CDR2 FQNNGV. CDR3 sequence: CASMGQGGTEAFF. CDR3 nucleotides: TGTGCCAGCATGGGACAGGGGGGCACTGAAGCTTTCTTT.

V gene TRBV29-1 combines with J gene TRBJ2-7, with a tentative D call TRBD2 (5 bases). Trimming cost V 1 base and J 2 bases, with 15 bases left between them. Looked up from germline, CDR1 is SQVTM and CDR2 is ANQGSEA. This CDR3 has 15 amino acids. The CDR3 nucleotides read TGCAGCGTTGAAGGGGTCACGGGGTACACCTACGAGCAGTACTTC. Encoded protein: CSVEGVTGYTYEQYF.

V is TRBV10-3 and J is TRBJ2-3; TRBD1 might be the D (5 bases). The V end lost 2 bases, the J end lost 5 bases, and 14 bases lay between the germline ends. Germline CDR1 reads ENHRY; CDR2 reads SYGVKD. The CDR3 length is 15 residues. The CDR3 nucleotides are TGTGCCATCAGTGAGGGCGGCAGGGTGGTAGATACGCAGTATTTT. Protein product: CAISEGGRVVDTQYF.